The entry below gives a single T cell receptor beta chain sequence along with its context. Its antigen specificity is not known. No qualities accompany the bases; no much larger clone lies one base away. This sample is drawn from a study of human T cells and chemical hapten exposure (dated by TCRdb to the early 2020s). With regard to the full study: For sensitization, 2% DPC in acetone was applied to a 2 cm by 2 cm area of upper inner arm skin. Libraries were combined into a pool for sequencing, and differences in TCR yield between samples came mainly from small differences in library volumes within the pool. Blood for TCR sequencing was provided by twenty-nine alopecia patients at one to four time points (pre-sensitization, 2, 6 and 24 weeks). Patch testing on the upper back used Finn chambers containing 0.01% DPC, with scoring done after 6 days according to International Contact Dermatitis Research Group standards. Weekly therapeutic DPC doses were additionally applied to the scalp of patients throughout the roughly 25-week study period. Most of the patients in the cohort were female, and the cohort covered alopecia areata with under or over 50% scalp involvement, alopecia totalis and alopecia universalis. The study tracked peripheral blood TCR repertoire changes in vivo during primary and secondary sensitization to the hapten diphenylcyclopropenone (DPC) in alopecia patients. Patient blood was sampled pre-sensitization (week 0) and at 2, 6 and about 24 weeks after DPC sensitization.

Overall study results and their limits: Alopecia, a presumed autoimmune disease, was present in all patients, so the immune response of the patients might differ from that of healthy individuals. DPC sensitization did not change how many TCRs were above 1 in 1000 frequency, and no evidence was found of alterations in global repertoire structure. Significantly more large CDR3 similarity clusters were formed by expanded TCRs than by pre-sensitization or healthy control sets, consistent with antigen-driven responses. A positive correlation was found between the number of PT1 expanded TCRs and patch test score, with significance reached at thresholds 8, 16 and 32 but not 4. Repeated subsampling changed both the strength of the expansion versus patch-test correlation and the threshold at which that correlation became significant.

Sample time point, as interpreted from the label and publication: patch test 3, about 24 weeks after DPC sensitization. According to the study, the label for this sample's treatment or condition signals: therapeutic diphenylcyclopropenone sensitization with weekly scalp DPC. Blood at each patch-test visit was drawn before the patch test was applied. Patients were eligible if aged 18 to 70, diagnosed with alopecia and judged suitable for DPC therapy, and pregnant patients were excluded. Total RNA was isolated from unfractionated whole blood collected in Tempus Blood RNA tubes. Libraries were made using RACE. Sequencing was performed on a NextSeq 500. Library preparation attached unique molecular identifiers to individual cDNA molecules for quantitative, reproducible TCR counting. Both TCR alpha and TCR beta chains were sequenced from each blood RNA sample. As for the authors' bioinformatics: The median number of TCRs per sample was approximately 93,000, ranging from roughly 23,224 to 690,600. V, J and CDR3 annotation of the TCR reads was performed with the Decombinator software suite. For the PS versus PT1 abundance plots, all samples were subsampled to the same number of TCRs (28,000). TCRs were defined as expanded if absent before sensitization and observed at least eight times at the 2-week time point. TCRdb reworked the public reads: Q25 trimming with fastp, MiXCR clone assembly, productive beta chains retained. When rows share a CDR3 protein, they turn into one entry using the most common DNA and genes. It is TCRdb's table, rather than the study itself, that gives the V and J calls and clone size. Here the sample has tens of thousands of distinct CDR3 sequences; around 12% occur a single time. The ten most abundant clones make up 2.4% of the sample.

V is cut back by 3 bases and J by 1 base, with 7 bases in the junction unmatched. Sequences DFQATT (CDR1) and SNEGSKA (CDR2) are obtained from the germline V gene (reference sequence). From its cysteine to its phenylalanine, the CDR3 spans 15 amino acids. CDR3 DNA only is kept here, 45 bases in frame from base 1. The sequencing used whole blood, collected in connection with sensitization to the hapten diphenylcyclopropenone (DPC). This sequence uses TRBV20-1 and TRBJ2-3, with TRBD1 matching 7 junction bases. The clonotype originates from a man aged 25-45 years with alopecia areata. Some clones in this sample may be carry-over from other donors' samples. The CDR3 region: CSASSVGQGTDTQYF. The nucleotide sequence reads TGCAGTGCTAGCTCCGTTGGACAGGGCACAGATACGCAGTATTTT.